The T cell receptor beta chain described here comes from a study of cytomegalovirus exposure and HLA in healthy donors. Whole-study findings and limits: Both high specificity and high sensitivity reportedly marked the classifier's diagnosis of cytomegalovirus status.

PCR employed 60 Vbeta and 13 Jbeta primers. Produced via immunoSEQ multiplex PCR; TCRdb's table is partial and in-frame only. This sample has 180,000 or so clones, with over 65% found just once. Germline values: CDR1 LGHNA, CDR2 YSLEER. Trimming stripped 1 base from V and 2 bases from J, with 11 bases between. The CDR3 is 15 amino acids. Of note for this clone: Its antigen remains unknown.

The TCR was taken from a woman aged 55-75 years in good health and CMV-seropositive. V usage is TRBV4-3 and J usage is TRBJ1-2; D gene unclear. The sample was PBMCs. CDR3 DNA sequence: TGCGCCAGCAGCCAAGGTCGGTGGCGGAACTATGGCTACACCTTC. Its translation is CASSQGRWRNYGYTF.